Presented here are 22 T cell receptor beta chains from one specimen sequenced in a study of vaccination and CD4 T cells after COVID-19. Documented treatment: roughly 10-day PBMC culture with coronavirus spike peptide pools or control peptides (ViraFEST assay). These receptors are not linked to any known antigen. The Oncomine TCR Beta short-read assay sequenced DNA from cultured CD4+ T cells. TCRdb ran MiXCR on the PCR reads and lists one entry per CDR3 protein. The repertoire includes about 25,000 distinct CDR3 sequences, under 70% of them detected once, and about 17% sits in the top ten. Sequences were derived from CD4+ T cells from blood, cultured in vitro, sampled after SARS-CoV-2 vaccination. Receptor source: a human donor who received a COVID-19 vaccine.

This clonotype was seen a few times. In DNA, the CDR3 is TGTGCCAGCAGTGAAGTCGGGGGTGGGCCCCAGCATTTT. It encodes CASSEVGGGPQHF. The chain has TRBV2 and TRBJ1-5; weak D call: TRBD1 (5 bases). There are 13 residues in the CDR3. Germline lookup yields CDR1 SNHLY and CDR2 FYNNEI. V lost 1 base, J lost 9 bases, and 10 bases lay in between.

V usage is TRBV5-1 and J usage is TRBJ1-1, with 9 positions matching TRBD1. V trimming: 7 bases; J trimming: 5 bases; junction bases outside the gene matches: 6. The CDR3 has 13 amino acids. CDR1 and CDR2 from the germline V gene are SGHRS and YFSETQ. This chain's CDR3 is CASQQGASTEAFF. CDR3 bases: TGCGCCAGCCAACAGGGGGCGAGTACTGAAGCTTTCTTT.

The V and J genes are TRBV2 and TRBJ1-5; 8 bases match TRBD1. V dropped 6 bases and J dropped 4; count of bases not matched to a gene: 17. The germline V gene has CDR1 SNHLY and CDR2 FYNNEI. CDR3 size: 18 residues. The CDR3 sequence: CASSRYEQGGFWNQPQHF. CDR3 nucleotide sequence: TGTGCCAGCAGCCGATACGAACAGGGGGGGTTTTGGAATCAGCCCCAGCATTTT.

As regards this clonotype: One end of the junction varies from germline; a read error may be responsible. The CDR3 DNA is TGTGCCAGTAGTTTGGGGCGGGGGGGCGCCGAGCAGTACTTC. Its translation: CASSLGRGGAEQYF. V gene TRBV12-3 or TRBV12-4 combines with J gene TRBJ2-7; 9 bases map to TRBD2. The CDR3 is 14 amino acids.

This chain joins TRBV7-8 and TRBJ1-5, with 10 positions matching TRBD1. The V gene's germline CDR1 is SGHVS and CDR2 FQNEAQ. The CDR3 is made up of 19 amino acids. Trimming took 5 bases from V and 2 from J; bases not matched to a gene: 15. This CDR3 reads CASSTWGQGTWGGNQPQHF. The DNA of the CDR3 is TGTGCCAGCAGCACTTGGGGACAGGGGACTTGGGGTGGCAATCAGCCCCAGCATTTT. The entire variable domain, with the rest obtained from reference TRBV7-8 and TRBJ1-5, is as follows: GAGVSQSPRYKVAKRGQDVALRCDPISGHVSLFWYQQALGQGPEFLTYFQNEAQLDKSGLPSDRFFAERPEGSVSTLKIQRTQQEDSAVYLCASSTWGQGTWGGNQPQHFGDGTRLSIL.

This clonotype was seen a single time. The chain recombines TRBV11-3 with TRBJ2-5; 11 bases are a match to TRBD1. The CDR3 runs 20 residues. Germline-derived CDR1 and CDR2 are SGHNT and YENEEA. V shed 5 bases, J shed 4 bases, and the junction held 21 bases outside the gene matches. CDR3 region: CASSRWTGGGGGNGGETQYF. The CDR3 coding sequence is TGTGCCAGCAGCCGATGGACAGGGGGCGGCGGGGGAAATGGGGGAGAGACCCAGTACTTC.

A note on this clonotype: One end of the junction varies from germline; a read error may be responsible. CDR3 bases: TGCGCCAGTAGTCAGAAAACCCGGGACAAAGTCAGGAATATGGTCTATGGCTACACCTTC. Protein: CASSQKTRDKVRNMVYGYTF. The chain couples TRBV23-1 to TRBJ1-2; maybe TRBD1 (6 bases). TRBV23-1 has ORF status, its function being uncertain. The CDR3 has 20 amino acids.

The chain has TRBV6-5 and TRBJ1-1; weak D call: TRBD1 (5 bases). The CDR3 is 16 residues long. Trimming cost V 0 bases and J 0 bases, with 11 bases left between them. Looked up from germline, CDR1 is MNHEY and CDR2 is SVGAGI. The CDR3 region has the DNA TGTGCCAGCAGTTACTCCGGGGGAATAATGAACACTGAAGCTTTCTTT. Translated, it gives CASSYSGGIMNTEAFF.

This clonotype was detected only a few times. The J gene is TRBJ1-3, the V gene TRBV11-3, with a tentative D call TRBD1 (6 bases). This CDR3 spans 15 amino acids. Germline values: CDR1 SGHNT, CDR2 YENEEA. V lost 5 bases and J 4 bases, leaving 15 bases between the germline ends. The chain's CDR3 is CASSGTLPAGNTIYF. DNA for the CDR3: TGTGCCAGCAGCGGGACATTGCCTGCGGGAAACACCATATATTTT.

The genes are TRBV6-1 and TRBJ1-3; D gene ambiguous. Germline V gives CDR1 MNHNS, CDR2 SASEGT. Trimming pared 6 bases from V and 1 base from J, leaving 10 bases between. The CDR3 totals 14 residues. The CDR3 reads CASSNGLSGNTIYF. The CDR3 coding sequence is TGTGCCAGCAGCAACGGGTTGTCTGGAAACACCATATATTTT.

J is TRBJ2-3 and V is TRBV10-3; D not certain. CDR1 ENHRY and CDR2 SYGVKD come from the germline V gene. Trimming took 3 bases from V and 3 from J, leaving 4 bases between them. The CDR3 length is 12 residues. CDR3 sequence: CAISDGTDTQYF. The CDR3 DNA is TGTGCCATCAGTGATGGGACAGATACGCAGTATTTT.

J is TRBJ2-1 and V is TRBV5-6; 8 bases line up with TRBD1. Per germline, CDR1 SGHDT and CDR2 YYEEEE. V lost 0 bases, J lost 7 bases, and 3 bases stayed unmatched. The CDR3 extends over 14 amino acids. The CDR3 loop is CASSLGQGRNEQFF. Written as DNA, the CDR3 is TGTGCCAGCAGCTTGGGACAGGGGAGGAATGAGCAGTTCTTC.

The rearrangement joins TRBV20-1 to TRBJ2-5; 7 bases align to TRBD1. Germline CDR1 reads DFQATT; CDR2 reads SNEGSKA (reference sequence). The CDR3 spans 15 residues. The ends lost 2 bases at V and 0 bases at J; junction bases unmatched: 6. The CDR3 spells CSARPGQQYQETQYF. CDR3 sequence (DNA): TGCAGTGCTAGACCGGGACAGCAGTACCAAGAGACCCAGTACTTC.

V usage is TRBV24-1 and J usage is TRBJ1-1; 8 positions match TRBD1. Trimming cost V 7 bases and J 5 bases; bases outside gene matches: 11. CDR1 is KGHDR, CDR2 SFDVKD, per germline. The CDR3 runs 15 residues. The CDR3 region is CATSAAGGAGTEAFF. Written as DNA, the CDR3 is TGTGCCACCAGCGCTGCAGGGGGCGCGGGGACTGAAGCTTTCTTT.

V and J are TRBV30 and TRBJ1-1; a possible D gene is TRBD1 (6 bases). This CDR3 comprises 15 residues. Deletions cut 0 bases from V and 1 base from J, with 12 bases between. The V gene's germline CDR1 is GTSNPN and CDR2 SVGIG (reference sequence). CDR3 bases: TGTGCCTGGAGTGTGGGGACATGGGCGAACACTGAAGCTTTCTTT. Its protein product is CAWSVGTWANTEAFF.

J is TRBJ1-1 and V is TRBV1; the D call in the table, TRBD1, was not verified against the DNA. TRBV1 is a pseudogene. The CDR3 is 16 amino acids. The CDR3 bases are TGCACCAGCAGCCAAGCCCCGGACAGGGGACTCCATGAAGCTTTCTTT. Protein sequence: CTSSQAPDRGLHEAFF.

This clonotype was seen a handful of times. The rearrangement links TRBV30 to TRBJ2-5; 9 bases map to TRBD1. CDR3 length equals 13 residues. Germline assignment: CDR1 GTSNPN and CDR2 SVGIG (reference sequence). V shed 6 bases and J 1 base; nucleotides not matched to a gene: 3. CDR3 in DNA: TGTGCCTGCGGGACAGGGAGCCAAGAGACCCAGTACTTC. It specifies CACGTGSQETQYF.

In this sample, this clonotype turned up once. The chain recombines TRBV30 with TRBJ1-1, with 9 bases matching TRBD1. From germline, CDR1 is GTSNPN and CDR2 SVGIG (reference sequence). This CDR3 is 13 amino acids long. V lost 4 bases and J lost 7; bases outside the gene matches: 7. CDR3 nucleotide sequence: TGTGCCTGGAATATGGACAGGGGACTTGAAGCTTTCTTT. Encoded protein: CAWNMDRGLEAFF.

The rearrangement uses TRBV27 and TRBJ2-2, with TRBD2 identical over 7 bases. Unmatched junction bases numbered 9, after V lost 5 bases and J lost 3 bases. Germline V CDR1 and CDR2: MNHEY, SMNVEV (reference sequence). The CDR3 is 16 amino acids. CDR3 nucleotide sequence: TGTGCCAGCAGTCCCTTGGCGGGGGTCTACACCGGGGAGCTGTTTTTT. Protein product: CASSPLAGVYTGELFF.

This clonotype was seen only a few times. This rearrangement joins TRBV19 to TRBJ1-5; D perhaps matches TRBD1 (6 bases). The V gene's germline CDR1 is LNHDA and CDR2 SQIVND (reference sequence). V was clipped by 4 bases and J by 0 bases, with 13 bases between them. This CDR3 comprises 16 residues. The CDR3 DNA follows: TGTGCCAGTAGTACATCGACAGGATATAGCAATCAGCCCCAGCATTTT. It specifies CASSTSTGYSNQPQHF.

The genes are TRBV30 and TRBJ2-5, with D uncertain. V was cut by 0 bases and J by 1 base, with 6 bases left in between. Per germline, CDR1 GTSNPN and CDR2 SVGIG (reference sequence). The CDR3 loop spans 13 amino acids. Here the CDR3 reads CAWSVPVQETQYF. CDR3 in DNA: TGTGCCTGGAGTGTACCAGTCCAAGAGACCCAGTACTTC.

This chain joins TRBV6-1 and TRBJ1-3; tentatively, D is TRBD1 (5 bases). The CDR3 sequence is 12 residues long. V gave up 7 bases and J gave up 9 bases, with 13 bases separating them. Germline CDR1 and CDR2: MNHNS and SASEGT. The CDR3 sequence is CASKGPRGTIYF. CDR3 sequence (DNA): TGTGCCAGCAAGGGGCCCCGGGGCACCATATATTTT.